The 22 T cell receptor beta chains presented below share a single source sample, sequenced in a study of blood T cell repertoires in COVID-19 (TCRdb year 2020). Libraries were made using the immunoSEQ multiplex PCR assay. This is the immuneACCESS table as TCRdb keeps it, with only in-frame sequences that have V and J called. A part of the clones is gone; compared with another copy, unresolved V genes explain less than half, and the rest is unexplained. Present in this sample are around 97,000 clones, around 82% of which were seen just once. The top ten hold 13% of the sample. Material: peripheral blood. The receptor set was obtained from a human donor in a cohort sampled during active or convalescent COVID-19.

This chain uses TRBV10-2 with TRBJ2-1; 12 positions match TRBD2. V dropped 2 bases and J dropped 8; count of bases not matched to a gene: 4. Germline V gene lookup returns CDR1 WSHSY and CDR2 SAAADI. The CDR3 has 15 amino acids. CDR3 loop: CASSEQLAGGDEQFF. For the CDR3, the DNA is TGCGCCAGCAGTGAGCAACTAGCGGGGGGCGATGAGCAGTTCTTC.

The chain employs TRBV19 and TRBJ2-3; 12 bases line up with TRBD2. CDR3 length: 15 amino acids. Germline values: CDR1 LNHDA, CDR2 SQIVND (reference sequence). The ends lost 5 bases at V and 0 bases at J; junction bases unmatched: 0. Here the CDR3 reads CASSGLAGSTDTQYF. Written as DNA, the CDR3 is TGTGCCAGTAGTGGACTAGCGGGAAGCACAGATACGCAGTATTTT. Combining the CDR3 with reference TRBV19 and TRBJ2-3 gives the whole variable domain DGGITQSPKYLFRKEGQNVTLSCEQNLNHDAMYWYRQDPGQGLRLIYYSQIVNDFQKGDIAEGYSVSREKKESFPLTVTSAQKNPTAFYLCASSGLAGSTDTQYFGPGTRLTVL.

In this sample, this clone turned up once. This chain uses TRBV5-1 with TRBJ2-2; 9 bases are shared with TRBD1. The V gene end was trimmed by 4 bases and the J gene end by 3 bases; junction bases not matched to a gene: 4. The V gene's germline CDR1 is SGHRS and CDR2 YFSETQ. There are 15 residues in the CDR3. The CDR3 loop reads CASSPQGAYTGELFF. CDR3 DNA: TGCGCCAGCAGCCCACAGGGGGCGTACACCGGGGAGCTGTTTTTT.

The genes are TRBV3-1 (or the pseudogene TRBV3-2) and TRBJ1-3; no clear D gene. Looked up from germline, CDR1 is LGHDT and CDR2 is YNNKEL (reference sequence). CDR3 length: 14 residues. The ends were cut back, 4 bases at V and 4 bases at J, with 11 bases in the middle. In nucleotides, the CDR3 is TGTGCCAGCAGCCTTGGGGAGGCGGGAAACACCATATATTTT. Its protein is CASSLGEAGNTIYF.

The chain couples TRBV29-1 to TRBJ1-1, with D perhaps matching TRBD1 (5 bases). Trimming pared 6 bases from V and 6 bases from J, leaving 17 bases between. The CDR3 sequence is 13 residues long. Germline lookup yields CDR1 SQVTM and CDR2 ANQGSEA. Written as DNA, the CDR3 is TGCAGCGTGAACCAGGGTCGGTTTGCTGAAGCTTTCTTT. Translated: CSVNQGRFAEAFF.

This sequence joins TRBV4-2 and TRBJ2-3; TRBD2 is a possible D gene (6 bases). The CDR3 is 16 residues long. V lost 4 bases to trimming and J lost 0 bases, with 14 bases between them. CDR1 LGHNA and CDR2 YNFKEQ come from the germline V gene. The CDR3 nucleotides are TGTGCCAGCAGCCCCATAGCGGTTTCTAGCACAGATACGCAGTATTTT. Its protein product is CASSPIAVSSTDTQYF.

This clone was detected only once. V is TRBV7-2 and J is TRBJ2-2; TRBD1 is a possible D gene (6 bases). From germline, CDR1 is SGHTA and CDR2 FQGNSA. The CDR3 runs to 16 residues. Trimming removed 3 bases from V and 5 bases from J, with 16 bases in between. This CDR3 reads CASSLVPAGATGELFF. The CDR3 coding sequence is TGTGCCAGCAGCTTGGTGCCTGCAGGGGCTACCGGGGAGCTGTTTTTT.

The chain is built from TRBV28 and TRBJ2-3; D call uncertain. The CDR3 runs to 12 residues. CDR1 is MDHEN and CDR2 is SYDVKM in the germline V gene. V was shortened by 6 bases and J by 4 bases, with 8 bases between the two germline ends. Here the CDR3 DNA reads TGTGCCAGCAGAGCTTTACCAGATACGCAGTATTTT. It specifies CASRALPDTQYF.

V gene TRBV7-9 combines with J gene TRBJ1-3; D not certain. The V and J ends lost 5 bases and 6 bases respectively, with 5 bases between them. Germline V lookup: CDR1 SEHNR, CDR2 FQNEAQ (reference sequence). This CDR3 comprises 11 residues. CDR3 sequence reads: CASSPLNTIYF. In nucleotides, the CDR3 is TGTGCCAGCAGCCCTTTAAACACCATATATTTT.

This chain joins TRBV25-1 and TRBJ2-7; D may be TRBD1 (5 bases). V lost 4 bases and J lost 6, with 16 bases in between. The CDR3 is 14 residues long. Germline V lookup: CDR1 MGHDK, CDR2 SYGVNS. The chain's CDR3 is CASSGPGKRGEQYF. The DNA for the CDR3 is TGTGCCAGCAGTGGGCCAGGGAAAAGGGGCGAGCAGTACTTC.

The V gene is TRBV20-1, the J gene TRBJ1-1; D remains unclear. This CDR3 comprises 11 residues. Germline V CDR1 and CDR2: DFQATT, SNEGSKA (reference sequence). Trimming cost V 3 bases and J 6 bases, with 8 bases left between them. CDR3 protein: CSASRGAEAFF. The CDR3 region has the DNA TGCAGTGCTAGTCGGGGAGCTGAAGCTTTCTTT.

J is TRBJ2-3 and V is TRBV6-4; 7 bases agree with TRBD2. The CDR3 extends over 14 amino acids. The germline CDR1 and CDR2 sequences are MRHNA and SNTAGT. J lost 1 base, V lost 6 bases, and 4 bases had no gene match. CDR3 sequence reads: CASRASGGTDTQYF. CDR3 bases: TGTGCCAGCAGAGCAAGCGGGGGCACAGATACGCAGTATTTT.

The chain combines TRBV6-6 with TRBJ2-3; D is perhaps TRBD2 (6 bases). The CDR3 has 14 amino acids. Germline loops: CDR1 MNHNY, CDR2 SVGAGI (reference sequence). The V and J ends lost 7 bases and 2 bases respectively, with 13 bases between them. This chain's CDR3 is CASTRAGPTDTQYF. In nucleotides, the CDR3 is TGTGCCAGCACCAGGGCGGGGCCCACAGATACGCAGTATTTT.

Only a few counts were recorded for this clone. This sequence joins TRBV30 and TRBJ1-1; D not certain. CDR3 length: 12 amino acids. Trimming removed 2 bases from V and 1 base from J, with 5 bases in between. CDR1 is GTSNPN, CDR2 SVGIG, per germline (reference sequence). In DNA form, the CDR3 reads TGTGCCTGGAGTCGACAGAACACTGAAGCTTTCTTT. Translated, it gives CAWSRQNTEAFF.

The rearrangement links TRBV7-8 to TRBJ2-2; D ambiguous. The CDR3 has 16 residues. V was shortened by 0 bases and J by 0 bases, with 8 bases between the two germline ends. Germline V CDR1 and CDR2: SGHVS, FQNEAQ. CDR3 in DNA: TGTGCCAGCAGCTTAGCCTACGGTACGAACACCGGGGAGCTGTTTTTT. Its translation is CASSLAYGTNTGELFF.

This sequence joins TRBV28 and TRBJ1-1, with 8 bases fitting TRBD1. CDR1 is MDHEN, CDR2 SYDVKM, per germline. The CDR3 runs to 13 residues. V lost 2 bases and J lost 6; bases outside the gene matches: 2. The chain's CDR3 is CASSLGRGPEAFF. CDR3 sequence (DNA): TGTGCCAGCAGTTTAGGCAGGGGGCCTGAAGCTTTCTTT. Full variable domain (rest looked up from reference TRBV28 and TRBJ1-1): DVKVTQSSRYLVKRTGEKVFLECVQDMDHENMFWYRQDPGLGLRLIYFSYDVKMKEKGDIPEGYSVSREKKERFSLILESASTNQTSMYLCASSLGRGPEAFFGQGTRLTVV.

This clone was observed a single time. The chain is built from TRBV5-1 and TRBJ1-2; a possible D gene is TRBD1 (6 bases). Trimming removed 0 bases at V and 6 bases at J, with 18 bases between. Germline V CDR1 and CDR2: SGHRS, YFSETQ. The CDR3 length is 16 residues. The CDR3 sequence is CASSLGSNRVNDGYTF. The CDR3 DNA reads TGCGCCAGCAGCTTGGGCTCCAACAGGGTCAACGATGGCTACACCTTC.

The chain uses TRBV4-1 and TRBJ1-6; 9 nucleotides agree with TRBD1. Looked up from germline, CDR1 is MGHRA and CDR2 is YSYEKL. V lost 6 bases, J lost 0 bases, and 12 bases stayed unmatched. The CDR3 covers 19 residues. This CDR3 is CASSIQVGTGSSYNSPLHF. CDR3 DNA sequence: TGCGCCAGCAGTATACAAGTGGGGACAGGGAGCTCCTATAATTCACCCCTCCACTTT.

V usage is TRBV30 and J usage is TRBJ1-1; D possibly corresponds to TRBD1 (5 bases). CDR1 GTSNPN and CDR2 SVGIG come from the germline V gene (reference sequence). V lost 1 base and J 1 base, leaving 10 bases between the germline ends. CDR3 size: 14 residues. The CDR3 DNA is TGTGCCTGGAGTGCCCCCGACAGGAACACTGAAGCTTTCTTT. Amino acid sequence: CAWSAPDRNTEAFF.

The J gene is TRBJ2-1, the V gene TRBV6-5, with D maybe TRBD2 (5 bases). This CDR3 contains 14 residues. With 5 bases removed from V and 3 bases from J, the gap between germline ends came to 11 bases. In germline, CDR1 is MNHEY, CDR2 SVGAGI. The CDR3 nucleotides read TGTGCCAGCAGTCCCCGGCGGGTCTACAATGAGCAGTTCTTC. Translation gives CASSPRRVYNEQFF.

The gene calls are TRBV19 and TRBJ2-1; D is unclear. The germline V and J ends were trimmed by 1 base and 7 bases, with 5 bases remaining between them. Germline V lookup: CDR1 LNHDA, CDR2 SQIVND (reference sequence). This CDR3 comprises 12 residues. CDR3 nucleotide sequence: TGTGCCAGTAGTATAGGAGGTAATGAGCAGTTCTTC. This encodes CASSIGGNEQFF.

The chain links TRBV9 to TRBJ1-4; D is possibly TRBD1 (6 bases). In germline, CDR1 is SGDLS, CDR2 YYNGEE. This CDR3 is 13 amino acids long. Between the trimmed V and J ends, which lost 2 bases and 8 bases, there was a span of 10 bases. The CDR3 sequence is CASSVRGGEKLFF. As DNA, the CDR3 is TGTGCCAGCAGCGTGCGGGGGGGCGAAAAACTGTTTTTT.